This TCR beta chain comes out of a study of blood T cell repertoires in COVID-19. The V segment lost 0 bases and the J segment 6 bases; nucleotides outside the gene matches: 9. This CDR3 comprises 16 residues. Germline V gene sequence: CDR1 LGHDT, CDR2 YNNKEL (reference sequence). Each recovered donor of Cohort 3 presented with two negative PCRs, clearance, or symptom resolution. The method was immunoSEQ multiplex PCR; TCRdb's version includes in-frame clones alone and lacks a portion of them. The sample shows 150,000 or so clones, 87% of them seen only once. The chain recombines TRBV3-1 (or the pseudogene TRBV3-2) with TRBJ2-3; the match to TRBD2 covers 7 bases. The TCR sequence derives from a woman in her fifties or sixties who had recovered from COVID-19. The sequenced material came from PBMCs or T cells enriched from blood (not recorded which). In DNA, the CDR3 is TGTGCCAGCAGCCAAGATGGGGGAGGGCCCGAGGATACGCAGTATTTT. Protein sequence: CASSQDGGGPEDTQYF.